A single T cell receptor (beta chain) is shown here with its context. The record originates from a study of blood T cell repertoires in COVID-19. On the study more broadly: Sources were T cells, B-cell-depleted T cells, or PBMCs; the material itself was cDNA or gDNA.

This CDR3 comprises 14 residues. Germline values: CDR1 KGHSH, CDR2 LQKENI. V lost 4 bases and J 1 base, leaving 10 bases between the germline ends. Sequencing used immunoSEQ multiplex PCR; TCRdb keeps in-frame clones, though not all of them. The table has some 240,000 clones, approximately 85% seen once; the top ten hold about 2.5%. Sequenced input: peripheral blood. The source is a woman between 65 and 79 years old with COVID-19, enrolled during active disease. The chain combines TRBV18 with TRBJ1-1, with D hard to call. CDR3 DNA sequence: TGTGCCAGCTCACAAAACTCCCAGAACACTGAAGCTTTCTTT. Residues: CASSQNSQNTEAFF. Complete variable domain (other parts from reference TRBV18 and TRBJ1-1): NAGVMQNPRHLVRRRGQEARLRCSPMKGHSHVYWYRQLPEEGLKFMVYLQKENIIDESGMPKERFSAEFPKEGPSILRIQQVVRGDSAAYFCASSQNSQNTEAFFGQGTRLTVV.